This T cell receptor beta chain was sequenced in a study of cytomegalovirus exposure and HLA in healthy donors. Regarding the study as a whole: Across HLA loci, a later analysis found differing TCR association rates, with DRB1 most and HLA-C fewest. TRBV6-2, TRBV6-3 and some other V segments were unresolvable in 87-base-pair reads. Reported results showed that the classifier diagnosed cytomegalovirus status with high specificity and sensitivity.

Regarding this clone: Its antigen remains unknown.

The CDR3 is 15 amino acids. J gave up 5 bases and V 5 bases, and 4 bases lay outside the gene matches. CDR1 and CDR2 from the germline V gene are SNHLY and FYNNEI. Use of 60 Vbeta and 13 Jbeta primers characterized the PCR. Sequencing was performed with immunoSEQ multiplex PCR; in TCRdb, only in-frame clones are kept and a portion is missing. Of tens of thousands of clones listed, over 70% are singletons. The clonotype comes from a woman in her thirties or forties in good health and CMV-seronegative. V usage is TRBV2 and J usage is TRBJ2-4, with 12 bases lining up with TRBD1. The sequencing input was PBMCs. CDR3 bases: TGTGCCAGCAGTCGCGGGACAGGGGGCCAAAACATTCAGTACTTC. It translates to CASSRGTGGQNIQYF.